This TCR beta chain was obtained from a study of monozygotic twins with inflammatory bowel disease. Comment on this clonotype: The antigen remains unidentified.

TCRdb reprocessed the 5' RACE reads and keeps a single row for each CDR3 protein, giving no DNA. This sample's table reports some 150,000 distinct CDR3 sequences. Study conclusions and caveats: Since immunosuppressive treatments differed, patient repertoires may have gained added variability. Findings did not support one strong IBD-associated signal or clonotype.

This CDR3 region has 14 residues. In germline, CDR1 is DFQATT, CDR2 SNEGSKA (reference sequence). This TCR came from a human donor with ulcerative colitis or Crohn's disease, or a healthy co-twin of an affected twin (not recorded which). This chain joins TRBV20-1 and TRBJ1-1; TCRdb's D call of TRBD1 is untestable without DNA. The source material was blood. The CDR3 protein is CRASGGPSVPEAFF.